This T cell receptor (beta chain) came from a study of cytomegalovirus exposure and HLA in healthy donors. Study-level results: The authors later found TCR association rates varying by HLA locus, with DRB1 most and HLA-C fewest. In a later analysis, most CMV-associated TCR beta chains appeared HLA-restricted. Some TCR beta chains (roughly 150 of them) were listed as cytomegalovirus-associated.

The V gene's germline CDR1 is SNHLY and CDR2 FYNNEI. The CDR3 length is 12 residues. The V gene lost 5 bases and the J gene lost 5 bases, with 9 bases spanning the gap. PCR amplification relied on 60 Vbeta primers (plus 13 Jbeta primers). The method was immunoSEQ multiplex PCR; TCRdb's version includes in-frame clones alone and lacks a portion of them. Among around 100,000 clones listed, 74% were seen once. Note on this clone: Its antigen is undetermined.

The clonotype originates from a woman aged 40 to 50 in good health and CMV-seropositive. Specimen: PBMCs. The V and J genes are TRBV2 and TRBJ1-1; D not certain. This chain's CDR3 is CASSYWRTEAFF. DNA of the CDR3: TGTGCCAGCAGTTACTGGCGGACTGAAGCTTTCTTT. The full variable domain, completed using reference TRBV2 and TRBJ1-1, is EPEVTQTPSHQVTQMGQEVILRCVPISNHLYFYWYRQILGQKVEFLVSFYNNEISEKSEIFDDQFSVERPDGSNFTLKIRSTKLEDSAMYFCASSYWRTEAFFGQGTRLTVV.